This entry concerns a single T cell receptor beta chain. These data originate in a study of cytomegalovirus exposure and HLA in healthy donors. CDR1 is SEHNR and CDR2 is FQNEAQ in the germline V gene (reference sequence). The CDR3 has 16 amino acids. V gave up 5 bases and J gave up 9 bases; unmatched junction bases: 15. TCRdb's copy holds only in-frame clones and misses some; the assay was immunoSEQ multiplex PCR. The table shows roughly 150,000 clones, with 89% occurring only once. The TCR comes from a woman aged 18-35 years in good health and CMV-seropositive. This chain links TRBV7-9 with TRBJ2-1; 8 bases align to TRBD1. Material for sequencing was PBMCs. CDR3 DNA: TGTGCCAGCAGCGAAAAAGGACAGGGTGCATTCAGTGAGCAGTTCTTC. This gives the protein CASSEKGQGAFSEQFF.